This T cell receptor beta chain is from a study of blood T cell repertoires in COVID-19. Study in general: The study drew acute and convalescent COVID-19 samples from the United States, Italy and Spain. Sources were T cells, B-cell-depleted T cells, or PBMCs; the material itself was cDNA or gDNA.

Original analysis: Estimation of nucleated cell counts was performed using reference gene primer amplification. Data came from immunoSEQ multiplex PCR; TCRdb stores just in-frame clones and leaves some out. From that table come the V and J calls and clone size; the DNA was used to work out D and trimming. The sample lists about 60,000 clones; 88% were seen once. The material sequenced was peripheral blood. The clonotype comes from a man aged 60-69 years with acute or convalescent COVID-19.

CDR3 in DNA: TGCGCCAGCAGCCAAGTTCTAGCGGGGTTCCTAAACACCGGGGAGCTGTTTTTT. Protein product: CASSQVLAGFLNTGELFF. This chain links TRBV4-1 with TRBJ2-2; 9 bases line up with TRBD2. This CDR3 is built from 18 residues. V dropped 1 base and J dropped 2; count of bases not matched to a gene: 8. CDR1 and CDR2 from the germline V gene are MGHRA and YSYEKL.